These T cell receptor beta chains were read from a single sample in a study of OX40 agonist ivuxolimab in advanced cancers. Method: immunoSEQ multiplex PCR; TCRdb's copy keeps in-frame clones and lacks some. The sample has roughly 7,000 clones; around 78% are singletons. This specimen consisted of CD4+ or CD8+ T cells sorted from blood, obtained in a trial of the OX40 agonist ivuxolimab. The receptors originated from an adult with an advanced solid tumor such as melanoma, head and neck, liver or kidney cancer. The conserved cysteine and the conserved F or W are not part of the CDR3 here. The size of a clone is reported for some rows only, either as once, few or many, or as a class for expanded clones.

size: -
J: TRBJ1-1
V: TRBV7-2
CDR3: ASSLGYGTEAF

size: -
J: TRBJ1-5
V: TRBV28
CDR3: ASSFPSNQPQH

size: once
J: TRBJ1-5
V: TRBV19
CDR3: ASSIDYSGQPQH

size: -
J: TRBJ2-1
V: TRBV27
CDR3: ASSPGTGAFDEQF

size: -
J: TRBJ2-2
V: TRBV15
CDR3: ATSQDRESGELF

size: few
J: TRBJ2-7
V: TRBV11-3
CDR3: ASSSVWEQY

size: -
J: TRBJ1-2
V: TRBV19
CDR3: ASSSSGTGIIANYGYT

size: -
J: TRBJ2-7
V: TRBV27
CDR3: ASSLTGENREQY

size: few
J: TRBJ2-3
V: TRBV27
CDR3: ASSEGDTQY

size: -
J: TRBJ2-7
V: TRBV27
CDR3: ASSPGYEQY

size: -
J: TRBJ2-7
V: TRBV7-9
CDR3: ASADGVGEQY

size: -
J: TRBJ2-2
V: TRBV28
CDR3: ASSADRLFTGELF

size: -
J: TRBJ1-3
V: TRBV15
CDR3: ATSRDVDRGYGNTIY

size: -
J: TRBJ2-6
V: TRBV15
CDR3: ATSRDPLSGANVLT

size: -
J: TRBJ2-3
V: TRBV6-4
CDR3: ASSSSGGADTQY

size: -
J: TRBJ2-3
V: TRBV11-3
CDR3: ASSWVRTDTQY

size: -
J: TRBJ2-1
V: TRBV2
CDR3: ATRGGYNEQF

size: -
J: TRBJ2-5
V: TRBV7-3
CDR3: ASSPSTGFQETQY

size: -
J: TRBJ1-5
V: TRBV6-6
CDR3: ASNPTAHSNQPQH